What follows is one TCR beta chain and its context. This entry comes from a study of glioma-infiltrating T cells after dendritic cell vaccination. Sequencing used immunoSEQ multiplex PCR; TCRdb keeps in-frame clones, though not all of them. The sample lists tens of thousands of clones, roughly 80% occurring once. Trimming took 8 bases from V and 3 from J; bases not matched to a gene: 7. This CDR3 has 14 residues. CDR1 is MNHNY, CDR2 SVGAGI, per germline (reference sequence). The chain is built from TRBV6-6 and TRBJ2-7; 10 nucleotides line up with TRBD2. Sequencing used blood, obtained before dendritic cell vaccination. The sequence was obtained from a human donor with glioblastoma. The CDR3 DNA reads as TGTGCCAGCGTGGATTGGACTAGCGGCTACGAGCAGTACTTC. Encoded protein: CASVDWTSGYEQYF.